This T cell receptor beta chain was documented in a study of OX40 agonist ivuxolimab in advanced cancers. Overall study: Each dose-escalation patient presented with hepatocellular carcinoma, melanoma, renal cell or head and neck cancer. Earlier treatment with anti-PD-1, anti-PD-L1 or anti-CTLA-4 was permitted, and around 36% had received some.

This CDR3 contains 15 residues. CDR1 and CDR2 from the germline V gene are MNHNS and SASEGT. Trimming pared 7 bases from V and 2 bases from J, leaving 16 bases between. As regards this clone: The antigen is undetermined.

Sequenced by immunoSEQ multiplex PCR; TCRdb stores in-frame clones only, minus some. The profile shows fewer than 50,000 clones, 80% to 90% of them singletons. The study, taken as a whole, reports: In the 0.1-3.0 mg/kg groups, partial responders showed among the lowest expansion. In general, CD8+ T cells held more expanded clones than CD4+ did, on average.

This chain connects TRBV6-1 to TRBJ2-3; D call uncertain. The sequenced sample was CD4+ or CD8+ T cells sorted from blood, obtained in a trial of the OX40 agonist ivuxolimab. The source of this sequence is an adult with an advanced solid tumor such as melanoma, head and neck, liver or kidney cancer. The CDR3 nucleotides are TGTGCCAGCACCCCATGGGCGCTCACCACAGATACGCAGTATTTT. Its protein product is CASTPWALTTDTQYF.